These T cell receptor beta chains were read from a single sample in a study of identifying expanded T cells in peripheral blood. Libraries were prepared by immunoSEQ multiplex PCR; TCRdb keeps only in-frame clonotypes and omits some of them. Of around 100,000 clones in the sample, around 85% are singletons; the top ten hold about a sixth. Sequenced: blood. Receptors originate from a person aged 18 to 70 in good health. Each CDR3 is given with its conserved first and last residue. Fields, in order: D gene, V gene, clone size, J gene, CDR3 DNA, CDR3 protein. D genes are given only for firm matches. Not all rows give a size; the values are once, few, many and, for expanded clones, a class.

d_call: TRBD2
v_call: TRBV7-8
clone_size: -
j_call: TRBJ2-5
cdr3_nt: TGTGCCAGCAGCTTAGCGGGGGGGAGGTACCAAGAGACCCAGTACTTC
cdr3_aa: CASSLAGGRYQETQYF

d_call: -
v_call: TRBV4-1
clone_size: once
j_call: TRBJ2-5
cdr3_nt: TGCGCCAGCAGCCAAGGGAGAGGAGGCACAGAGACCCAGTACTTC
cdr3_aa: CASSQGRGGTETQYF

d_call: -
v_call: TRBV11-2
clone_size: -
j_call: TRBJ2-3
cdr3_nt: TGTGCCAGCAGCTTAACAGATACGCAGTATTTT
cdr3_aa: CASSLTDTQYF

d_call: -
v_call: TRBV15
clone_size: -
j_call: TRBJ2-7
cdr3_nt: TGTGCCACCAGCAGAGGGGGAACCACCTACGAGCAGTACTTC
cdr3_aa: CATSRGGTTYEQYF

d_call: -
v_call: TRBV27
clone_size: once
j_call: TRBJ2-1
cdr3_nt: TGTGCCAGCAGTTTAGGGACCCCTATGGGAGGCTCCTACAATGAGCAGTTCTTC
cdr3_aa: CASSLGTPMGGSYNEQFF

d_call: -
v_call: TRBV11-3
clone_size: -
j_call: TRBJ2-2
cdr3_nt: TGTGCCAGCAGCTCTCGACGCACCGGGGAGCTGTTTTTT
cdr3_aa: CASSSRRTGELFF

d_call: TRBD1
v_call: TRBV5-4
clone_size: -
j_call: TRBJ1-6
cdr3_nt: TGTGCCACCCGGACAGGCTATAATTCACCCCTCCACTTT
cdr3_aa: CATRTGYNSPLHF

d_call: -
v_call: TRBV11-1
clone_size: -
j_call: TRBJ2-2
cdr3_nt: TGTGCCAGCAGCTTAGCGGAGTACACCGGGGAGCTGTTTTTT
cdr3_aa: CASSLAEYTGELFF

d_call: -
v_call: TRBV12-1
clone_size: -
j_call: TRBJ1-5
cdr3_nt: TGTGCCAGCAGCTTTGAGGGGGGCAGACGGGACAGGGCAAGTCAGCCCCAGCATTTT
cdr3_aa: CASSFEGGRRDRASQPQHF

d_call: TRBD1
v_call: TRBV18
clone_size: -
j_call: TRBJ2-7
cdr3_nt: TGTGCCAGCTCACGGGACAGGACCTACGAGCAGTACTTC
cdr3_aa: CASSRDRTYEQYF

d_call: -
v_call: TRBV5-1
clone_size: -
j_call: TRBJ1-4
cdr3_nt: TGCGCCAGCAGCTTGTCGAATAGTAATGAAAAACTGTTTTTT
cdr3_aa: CASSLSNSNEKLFF

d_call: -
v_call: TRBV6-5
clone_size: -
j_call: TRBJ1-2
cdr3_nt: TGTGCCACCAGGGGAACCTATGGCTACACCTTC
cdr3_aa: CATRGTYGYTF

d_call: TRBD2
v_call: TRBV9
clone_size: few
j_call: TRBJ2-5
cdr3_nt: TGTGCCAGCAGCGTAGGGAGTCTAGCGGGGAGTGGGGAGACCCAGTACTTC
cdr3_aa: CASSVGSLAGSGETQYF

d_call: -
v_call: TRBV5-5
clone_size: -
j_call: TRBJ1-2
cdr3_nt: TGTGCCAGCAGCTTTGAGGAAGTCTATGGCTACACCTTC
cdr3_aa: CASSFEEVYGYTF

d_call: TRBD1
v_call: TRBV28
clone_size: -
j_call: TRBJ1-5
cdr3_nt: TGTGCCAGCACGTTTTCCCGGGACAGGCTTGGGGGCAATCAGCCCCAGCATTTT
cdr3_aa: CASTFSRDRLGGNQPQHF

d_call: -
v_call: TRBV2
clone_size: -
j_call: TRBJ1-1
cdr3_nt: TGTGCCTCTCGAGAGGGGCCTTCGAGTAATGAAGCTTTCTTT
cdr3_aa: CASREGPSSNEAFF

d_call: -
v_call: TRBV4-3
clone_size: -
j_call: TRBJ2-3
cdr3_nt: TGCGCCAGCAGCCAAACCCCCTACAAGACTAGCACAGATACGCAGTATTTT
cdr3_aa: CASSQTPYKTSTDTQYF

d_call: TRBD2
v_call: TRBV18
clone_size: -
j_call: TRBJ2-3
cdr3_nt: TGTGCCAGCTCGCCCTTAGCGGGGGGAGGCACAGATACGCAGTATTTT
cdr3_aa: CASSPLAGGGTDTQYF

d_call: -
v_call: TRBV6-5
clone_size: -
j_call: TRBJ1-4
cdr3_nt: TGTGCCAGCATGGGAGGCGGGCTCGAAAAACTGTTTTTT
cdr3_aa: CASMGGGLEKLFF

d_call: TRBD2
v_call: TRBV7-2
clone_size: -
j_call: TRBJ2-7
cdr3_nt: TGTGCCAGCAGCTTTGAAAACGGGGGGGAGCAGTACTTC
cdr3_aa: CASSFENGGEQYF

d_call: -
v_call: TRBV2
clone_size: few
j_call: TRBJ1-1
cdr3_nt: TGTGCCAGCAGTGAACGCCCAGGACGCGGGGGTGAAGCTTTCTTT
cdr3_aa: CASSERPGRGGEAFF

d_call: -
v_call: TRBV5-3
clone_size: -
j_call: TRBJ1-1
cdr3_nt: TGTGCGGGAACTTCAGGGACTGAAGCTTTCTTT
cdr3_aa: CAGTSGTEAFF

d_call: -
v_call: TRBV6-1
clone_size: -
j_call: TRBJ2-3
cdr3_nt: TGTGCCAGCAGTGAAGCGCTCCTCGATACGCAGTATTTT
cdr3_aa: CASSEALLDTQYF

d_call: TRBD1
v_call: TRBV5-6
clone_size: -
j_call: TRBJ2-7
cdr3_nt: TGTGCCAGCAGCTCCGGACAGGGGGCGTTCGAGCAGTACTTC
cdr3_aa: CASSSGQGAFEQYF

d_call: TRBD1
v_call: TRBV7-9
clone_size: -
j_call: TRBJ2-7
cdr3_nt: TGTGCCAGCAGCCCCGACTCAGGGGGCTACGAGCAGTACTTC
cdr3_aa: CASSPDSGGYEQYF

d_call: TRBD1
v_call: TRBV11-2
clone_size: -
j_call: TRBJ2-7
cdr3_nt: TGTGCCAGCAGCTTTGGACAGGGCTACGAGCAGTACTTC
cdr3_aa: CASSFGQGYEQYF

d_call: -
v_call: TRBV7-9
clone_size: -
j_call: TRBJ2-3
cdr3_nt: TGTGCCAGCAGCCCCGGAGGTAGCACAGATACGCAGTATTTT
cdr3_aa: CASSPGGSTDTQYF

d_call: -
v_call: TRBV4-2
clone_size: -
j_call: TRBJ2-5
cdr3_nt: TGTGCCAGCAGCCAAGAGTCGGCAGGGTCGGGAGAGACCCAGTACTTC
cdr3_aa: CASSQESAGSGETQYF

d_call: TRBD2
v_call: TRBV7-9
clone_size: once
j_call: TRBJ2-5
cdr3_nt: TGTGCCAGCAGCTTATTTGGGGGGGAGTCTCGGGAGACCCAGTACTTC
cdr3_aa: CASSLFGGESRETQYF

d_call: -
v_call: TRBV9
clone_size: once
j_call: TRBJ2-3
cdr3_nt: TGTGCCAGCAGCGTAAGCGGGAGCACAGATACGCAGTATTTT
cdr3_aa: CASSVSGSTDTQYF

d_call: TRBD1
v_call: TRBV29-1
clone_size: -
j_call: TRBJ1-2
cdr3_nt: TGCAGCGCGGACAGGGGCTATGGCTACACCTTC
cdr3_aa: CSADRGYGYTF

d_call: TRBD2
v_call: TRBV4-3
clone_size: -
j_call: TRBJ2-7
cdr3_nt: TGCGCCAGCAGCCAAGATTGGGGCGGGGGGGCCTACGAGCAGTACTTC
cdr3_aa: CASSQDWGGGAYEQYF

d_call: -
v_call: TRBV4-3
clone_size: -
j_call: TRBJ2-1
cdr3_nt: TGCGCCAGCAGCCAAGCGGCTGGGGGATCCTACAATGAGCAGTTCTTC
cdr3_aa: CASSQAAGGSYNEQFF

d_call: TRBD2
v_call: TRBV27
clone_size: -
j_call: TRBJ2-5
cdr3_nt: TGTGCCAGCAGTTTAGGGCGGGGGAGGTGGAAGACCCAGTACTTC
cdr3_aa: CASSLGRGRWKTQYF

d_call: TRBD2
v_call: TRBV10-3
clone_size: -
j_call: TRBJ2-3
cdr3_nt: TGTGCCATCAGTGCGCTAGCGGGGGGGAACACAGATACGCAGTATTTT
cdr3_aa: CAISALAGGNTDTQYF

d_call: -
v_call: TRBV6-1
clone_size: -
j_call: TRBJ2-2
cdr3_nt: TGTGCCAGCAGTGAAGGGTCGGCGGGACTCGGGGAGCTGTTTTTT
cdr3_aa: CASSEGSAGLGELFF

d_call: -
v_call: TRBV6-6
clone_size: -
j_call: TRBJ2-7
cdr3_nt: TGTGCCAGCAGCTCGTTTTACGAGCAGTACTTC
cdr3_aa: CASSSFYEQYF

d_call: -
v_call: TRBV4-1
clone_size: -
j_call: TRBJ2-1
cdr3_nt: TGCGCCAGCAGCCAAGAAGGGGGGCTTCCCTCCTACAATGAGCAGTTCTTC
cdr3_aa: CASSQEGGLPSYNEQFF

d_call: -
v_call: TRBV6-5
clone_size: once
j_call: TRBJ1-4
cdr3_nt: TGTGCCAGCAGTTACTCGAATACCGGGGCTAATGAAAAACTGTTTTTT
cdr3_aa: CASSYSNTGANEKLFF

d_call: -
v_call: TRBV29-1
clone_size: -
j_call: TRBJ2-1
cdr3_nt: TGCAGCGTTGAGGCTAGCTCCTACAATGAGCAGTTCTTC
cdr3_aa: CSVEASSYNEQFF

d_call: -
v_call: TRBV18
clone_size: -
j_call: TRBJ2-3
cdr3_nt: TGTGCCAGCTCACCACGGGGACCAGAGACAGATACGCAGTATTTT
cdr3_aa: CASSPRGPETDTQYF

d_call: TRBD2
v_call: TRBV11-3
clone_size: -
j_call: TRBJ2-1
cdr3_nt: TGTGCCAGCAGCTCCGGAAATTTACTAGCGGGGGGGTACAATGAGCAGTTCTTC
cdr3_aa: CASSSGNLLAGGYNEQFF